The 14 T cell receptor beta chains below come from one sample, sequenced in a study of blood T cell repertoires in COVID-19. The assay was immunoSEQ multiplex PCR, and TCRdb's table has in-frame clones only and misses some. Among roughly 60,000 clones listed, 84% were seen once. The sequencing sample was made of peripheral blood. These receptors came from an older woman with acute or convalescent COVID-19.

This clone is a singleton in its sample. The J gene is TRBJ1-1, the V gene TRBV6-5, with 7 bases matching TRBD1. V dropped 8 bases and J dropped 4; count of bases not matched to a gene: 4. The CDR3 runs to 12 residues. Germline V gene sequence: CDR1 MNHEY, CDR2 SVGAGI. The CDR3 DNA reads TGTGCCAGCGACAGGGATCGCACTGAAGCTTTCTTT. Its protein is CASDRDRTEAFF.

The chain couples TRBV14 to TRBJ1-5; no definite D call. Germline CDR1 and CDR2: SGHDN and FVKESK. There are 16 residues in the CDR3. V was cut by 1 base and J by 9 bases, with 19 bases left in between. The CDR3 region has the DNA TGTGCCAGCAGCCAAGGGTCGTGGGCAGACGAAGGGCCCCAGCATTTT. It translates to CASSQGSWADEGPQHF.

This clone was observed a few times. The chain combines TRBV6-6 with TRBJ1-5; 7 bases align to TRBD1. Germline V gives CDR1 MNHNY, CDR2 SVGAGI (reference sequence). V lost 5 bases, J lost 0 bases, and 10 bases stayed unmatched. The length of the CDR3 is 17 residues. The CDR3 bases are TGTGCCAGCAGTCCCACCCCAGGGGGATATAGCAATCAGCCCCAGCATTTT. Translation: CASSPTPGGYSNQPQHF.

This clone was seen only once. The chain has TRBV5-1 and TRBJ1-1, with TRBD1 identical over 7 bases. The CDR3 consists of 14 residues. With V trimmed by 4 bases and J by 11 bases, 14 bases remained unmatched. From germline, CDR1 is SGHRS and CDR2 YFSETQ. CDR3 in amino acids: CASSPGVVEGAAFF. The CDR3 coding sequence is TGCGCCAGCAGCCCGGGAGTGGTAGAGGGGGCGGCTTTCTTT.

The CDR3 is CASSEAGAGYGYTF. The CDR3 nucleotides read TGTGCCAGCAGTGAAGCAGGGGCCGGCTATGGCTACACCTTC. The chain recombines TRBV6-1 with TRBJ1-2; weak D call: TRBD1 (5 bases). Germline-derived CDR1 and CDR2 are MNHNS and SASEGT. With 0 bases removed from V and 4 bases from J, the gap between germline ends came to 9 bases. The CDR3 spans 14 residues.

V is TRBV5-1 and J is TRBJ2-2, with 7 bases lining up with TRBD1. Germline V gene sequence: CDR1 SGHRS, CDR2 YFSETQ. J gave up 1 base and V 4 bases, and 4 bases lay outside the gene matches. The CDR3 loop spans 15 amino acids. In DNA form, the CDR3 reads TGCGCCAGCAGCCCGGGACAGCTGAACACCGGGGAGCTGTTTTTT. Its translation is CASSPGQLNTGELFF.

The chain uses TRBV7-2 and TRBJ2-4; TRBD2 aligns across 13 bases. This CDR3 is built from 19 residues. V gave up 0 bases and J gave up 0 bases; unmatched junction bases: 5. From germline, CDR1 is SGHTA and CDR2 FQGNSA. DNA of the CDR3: TGTGCCAGCAGCTTAGCGGGACTAGCGGGGTCATCAGCCAAAAACATTCAGTACTTC. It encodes CASSLAGLAGSSAKNIQYF.

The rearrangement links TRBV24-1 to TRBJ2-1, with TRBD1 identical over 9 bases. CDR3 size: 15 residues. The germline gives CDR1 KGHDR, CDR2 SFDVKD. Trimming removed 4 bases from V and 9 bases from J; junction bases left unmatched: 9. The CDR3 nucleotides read TGTGCCACCAGTGACCGGGGTTTGGGACAGGGTGAGCAGTTCTTC. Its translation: CATSDRGLGQGEQFF.

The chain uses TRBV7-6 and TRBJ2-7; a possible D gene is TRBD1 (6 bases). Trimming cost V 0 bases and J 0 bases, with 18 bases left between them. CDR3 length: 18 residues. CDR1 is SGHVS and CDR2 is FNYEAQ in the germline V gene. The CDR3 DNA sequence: TGTGCCAGCAGCTTAGCGCCTCGCAGGCAGGGGAGCTCCTACGAGCAGTACTTC. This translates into CASSLAPRRQGSSYEQYF.

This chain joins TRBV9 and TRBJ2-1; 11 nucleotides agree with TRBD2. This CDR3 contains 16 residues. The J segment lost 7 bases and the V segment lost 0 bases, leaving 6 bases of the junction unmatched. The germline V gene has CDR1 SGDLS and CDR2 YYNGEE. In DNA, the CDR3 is TGTGCCAGCAGCGTAGATAGCGGGGGGGGCAGTAATGAGCAGTTCTTC. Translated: CASSVDSGGGSNEQFF.

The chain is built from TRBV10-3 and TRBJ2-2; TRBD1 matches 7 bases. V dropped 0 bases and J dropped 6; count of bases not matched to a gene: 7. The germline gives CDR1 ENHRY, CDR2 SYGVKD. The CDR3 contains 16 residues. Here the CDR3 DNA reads TGTGCCATCAGTGAGTCCTTTTCGACAGGGCCCGGGGAGCTGTTTTTT. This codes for CAISESFSTGPGELFF.

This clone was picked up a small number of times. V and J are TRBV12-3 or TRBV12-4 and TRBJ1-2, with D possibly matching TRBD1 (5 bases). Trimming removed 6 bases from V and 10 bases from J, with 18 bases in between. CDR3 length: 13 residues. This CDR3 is CASRRGGRRIYTF. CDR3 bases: TGTGCCAGCAGGAGGGGAGGAAGGAGGATCTACACCTTC.

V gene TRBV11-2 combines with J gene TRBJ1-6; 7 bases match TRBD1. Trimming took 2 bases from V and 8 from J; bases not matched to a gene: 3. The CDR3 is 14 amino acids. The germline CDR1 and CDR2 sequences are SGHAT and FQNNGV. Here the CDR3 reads CASSLRDSYSPLHF. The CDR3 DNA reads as TGTGCCAGCAGCTTAAGGGACAGTTATTCACCCCTCCACTTT.

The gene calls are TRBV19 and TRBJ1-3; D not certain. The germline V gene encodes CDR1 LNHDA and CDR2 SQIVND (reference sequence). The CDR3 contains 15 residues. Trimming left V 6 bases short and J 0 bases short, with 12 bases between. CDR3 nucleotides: TGTGCCAGTAGCCCTCAGGCTTCCTCTGGAAACACCATATATTTT. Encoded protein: CASSPQASSGNTIYF.